This T cell receptor beta chain was documented in a study of blood T cell repertoires in COVID-19. Either two negative PCRs, clearance, or symptom resolution qualified Cohort 3 donors as recovered. Profiling relied on immunoSEQ multiplex PCR, and the TCRdb table lists in-frame clones only, not all of them. The sample lists a few hundred thousand clones, less than 90% occurring once. The V gene's germline CDR1 is SGHKS and CDR2 YYEKEE (reference sequence). Deletions cut 3 bases from V and 4 bases from J, with 16 bases between. The CDR3 runs to 15 residues. This chain joins TRBV5-5 and TRBJ1-2, with a weak D call TRBD1 (6 bases). Material: PBMCs or T cells enriched from blood (not recorded which). This clonotype originated in a woman aged 25 to 39 who had recovered from COVID-19. CDR3 bases: TGTGCCAGCAGCTCTACCCCTGGACAGTCCTATGGCTACACCTTC. It codes for CASSSTPGQSYGYTF.